Sequencing of this T cell receptor beta chain was carried out in a study of cytomegalovirus exposure and HLA in healthy donors. Whole-study findings and limits: According to a subsequent analysis, TCR clusters identified in the first cohort showed a tendency to co-occur across the approximately 120 validation repertoires. There were around 160 TCR beta chains listed as cytomegalovirus-associated. Reported performance of the classifier showed diagnosis of cytomegalovirus status with high specificity and sensitivity.

CDR3 length equals 16 residues. In germline, CDR1 is MDHEN, CDR2 SYDVKM. The trim removed 6 bases at V and 4 bases at J, leaving 7 bases unmatched. About this clone: Its antigen is unknown.

Using immunoSEQ multiplex PCR, the repertoire was profiled, and TCRdb retains in-frame clones only, with some absent. The sample carries roughly 60,000 clones, 92% recorded once. The sample comprised PBMCs. The sequence came from a young woman in good health and CMV-seronegative. The J gene is TRBJ2-3, the V gene TRBV28; the match to TRBD2 covers 13 bases. The DNA for the CDR3 is TGTGCCAGCAGCCCAACTAGCGGGGGGGCCGCAGATACGCAGTATTTT. It is translated as CASSPTSGGAADTQYF.